The clone carrying this TCR beta chain turned up a few times. Antigen: not known. The germline gene is not matched at one end of the junction; a read error may be the cause. CDR3 length equals 15 residues. CDR1 and CDR2 (germline): MDHEN, SYDVKM. Investigators prepared the TCR beta libraries by applying iRepertoire HTBI primers and Arm-PCR of CDR3 regions. Each CDR3 protein is one row after TCRdb ran MiXCR on the multiplex PCR reads. The data contain 300,000 to 400,000 distinct CDR3 sequences, about 19% of them singletons. This record comes from a study of regulatory T cells in long-lasting Graves disease. Study-level points and caveats: Owing to a sample size that was small, accuracy may have been reduced.

The time point here: persistent/refractory GD, antithyroid drugs over 5 years with positive TRAb. PBMC-derived RNA was used for the TCR library. The clonotype was recovered from a female donor with Graves disease. This sample comprised peripheral blood mononuclear cells (PBMCs), obtained when the disease was refractory, from a patient treated with antithyroid drugs. The rearrangement uses TRBV28 and TRBJ1-5; maybe TRBD1 (6 bases). CDR3 DNA sequence: TGTGCCAGCAGACGGGAGGGGGGGGGCAATCACCCCCAGCATTTT. This encodes CASRREGGGNHPQHF.